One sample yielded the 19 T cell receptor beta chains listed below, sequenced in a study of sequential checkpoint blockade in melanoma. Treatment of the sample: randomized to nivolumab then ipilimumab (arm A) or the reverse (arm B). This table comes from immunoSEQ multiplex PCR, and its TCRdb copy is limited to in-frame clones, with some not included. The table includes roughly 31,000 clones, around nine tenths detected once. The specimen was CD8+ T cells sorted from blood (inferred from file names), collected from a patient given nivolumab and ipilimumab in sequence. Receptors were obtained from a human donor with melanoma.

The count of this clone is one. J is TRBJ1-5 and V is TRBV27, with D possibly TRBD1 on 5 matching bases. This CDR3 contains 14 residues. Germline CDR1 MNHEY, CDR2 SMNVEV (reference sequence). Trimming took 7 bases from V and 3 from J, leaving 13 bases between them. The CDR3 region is CASTNGGANQPQHF. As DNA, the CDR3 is TGTGCCAGCACCAACGGAGGGGCCAATCAGCCCCAGCATTTT.

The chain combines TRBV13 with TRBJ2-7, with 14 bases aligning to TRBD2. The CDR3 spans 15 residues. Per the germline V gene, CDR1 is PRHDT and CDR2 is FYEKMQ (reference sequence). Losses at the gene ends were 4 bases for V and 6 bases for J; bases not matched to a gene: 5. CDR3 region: CASSSGLAGVGEQYF. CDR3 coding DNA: TGTGCCAGCAGCTCGGGACTAGCGGGAGTGGGCGAGCAGTACTTC.

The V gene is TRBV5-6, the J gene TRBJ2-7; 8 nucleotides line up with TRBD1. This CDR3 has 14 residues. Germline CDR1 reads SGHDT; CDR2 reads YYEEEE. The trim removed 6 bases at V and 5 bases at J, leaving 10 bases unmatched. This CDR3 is CASTSDREIDEQYF. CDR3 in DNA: TGTGCCAGCACCTCGGACAGGGAAATCGACGAGCAGTACTTC.

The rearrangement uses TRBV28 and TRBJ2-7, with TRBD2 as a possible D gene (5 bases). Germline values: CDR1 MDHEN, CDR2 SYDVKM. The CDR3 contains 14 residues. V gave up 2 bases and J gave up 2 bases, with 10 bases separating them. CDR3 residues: CASSLRGLPYEQYF. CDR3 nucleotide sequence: TGTGCCAGCAGTTTACGCGGGCTACCCTACGAGCAGTACTTC.

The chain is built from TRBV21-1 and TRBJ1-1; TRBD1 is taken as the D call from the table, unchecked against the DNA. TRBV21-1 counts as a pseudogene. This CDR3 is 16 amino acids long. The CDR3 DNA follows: TGTGCCAGCAGCAAAGCATTGCGACAGGGTTGTACTGAAGCTTTCTTT. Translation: CASSKALRQGCTEAFF.

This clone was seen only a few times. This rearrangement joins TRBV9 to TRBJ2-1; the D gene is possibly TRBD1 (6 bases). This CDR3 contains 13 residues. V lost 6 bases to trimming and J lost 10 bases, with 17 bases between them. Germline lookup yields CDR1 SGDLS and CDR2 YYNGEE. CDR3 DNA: TGTGCCAGCAACCCCCCCGCCGGGACAGAGCAGTTCTTC. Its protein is CASNPPAGTEQFF.

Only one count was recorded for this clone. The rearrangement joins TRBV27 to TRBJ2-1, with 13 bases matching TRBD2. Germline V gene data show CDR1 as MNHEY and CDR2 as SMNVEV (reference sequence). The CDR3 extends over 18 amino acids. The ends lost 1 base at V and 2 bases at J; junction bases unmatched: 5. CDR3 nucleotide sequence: TGTGCCAGCAGTTTATACGGGACTAGCGGGACGACCTACAATGAGCAGTTCTTC. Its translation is CASSLYGTSGTTYNEQFF.

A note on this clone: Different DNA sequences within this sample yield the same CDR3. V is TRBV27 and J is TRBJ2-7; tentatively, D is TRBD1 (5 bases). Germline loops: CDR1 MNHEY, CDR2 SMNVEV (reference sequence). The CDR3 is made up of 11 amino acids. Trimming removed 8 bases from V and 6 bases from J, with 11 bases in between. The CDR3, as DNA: TGTGCCAGCCGTTGGGGCGGCGAGCAGTACTTC. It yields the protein CASRWGGEQYF.

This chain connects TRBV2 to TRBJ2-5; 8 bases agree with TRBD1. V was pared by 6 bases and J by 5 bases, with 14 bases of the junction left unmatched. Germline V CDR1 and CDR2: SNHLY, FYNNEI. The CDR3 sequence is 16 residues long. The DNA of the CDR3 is TGTGCCAGCAGGGCCAAGTTCGACAGGGGCTGGGAGACCCAGTACTTC. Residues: CASRAKFDRGWETQYF.

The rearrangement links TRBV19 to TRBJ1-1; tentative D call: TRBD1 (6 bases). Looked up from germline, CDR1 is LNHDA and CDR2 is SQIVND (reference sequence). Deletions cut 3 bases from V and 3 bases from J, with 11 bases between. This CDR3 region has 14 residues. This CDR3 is CASSMARGHTEAFF. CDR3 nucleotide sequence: TGTGCCAGTAGTATGGCCAGGGGCCACACTGAAGCTTTCTTT.

Written as DNA, the CDR3 is TGTGCCAGCAAACAGGGGGATTACAATGAGCAGTTCTTC. Its translation is CASKQGDYNEQFF. The rearrangement uses TRBV25-1 and TRBJ2-1; 8 nucleotides agree with TRBD1. This CDR3 spans 13 amino acids. CDR1 MGHDK and CDR2 SYGVNS come from the germline V gene. Unmatched junction bases numbered 3, after V lost 7 bases and J lost 4 bases.

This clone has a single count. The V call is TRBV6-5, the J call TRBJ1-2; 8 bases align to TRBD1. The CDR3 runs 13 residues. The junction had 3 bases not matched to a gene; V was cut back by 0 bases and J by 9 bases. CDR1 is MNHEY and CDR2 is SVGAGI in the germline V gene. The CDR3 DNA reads TGTGCCAGCAGTTACTCTGGACAGGGACGCTACACCTTC. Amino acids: CASSYSGQGRYTF.

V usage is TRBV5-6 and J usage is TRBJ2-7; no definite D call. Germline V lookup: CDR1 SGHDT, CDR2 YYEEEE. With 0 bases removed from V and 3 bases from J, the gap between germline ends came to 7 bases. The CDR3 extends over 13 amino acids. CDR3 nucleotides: TGTGCCAGCAGCTTGGGGCGGAGCTACGAGCAGTACTTC. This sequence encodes CASSLGRSYEQYF.

This CDR3 reads CASSPPGHLLETQYF. For the CDR3, the DNA is TGTGCCAGCAGCCCTCCGGGACACCTGCTGGAGACCCAGTACTTC. This rearrangement joins TRBV7-2 to TRBJ2-5; perhaps TRBD1 as D (6 bases). This CDR3 contains 15 residues. Germline V gene data show CDR1 as SGHTA and CDR2 as FQGNSA. V shed 5 bases and J shed 5 bases, with 18 bases lying between them.

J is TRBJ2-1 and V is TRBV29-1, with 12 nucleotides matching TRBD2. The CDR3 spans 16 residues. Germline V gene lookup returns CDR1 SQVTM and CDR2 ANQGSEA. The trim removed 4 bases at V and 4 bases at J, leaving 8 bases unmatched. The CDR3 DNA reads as TGCAGCGTTGTAGAACTAGCGGGAGGCCCTTACAATGAGCAGTTCTTC. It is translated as CSVVELAGGPYNEQFF.

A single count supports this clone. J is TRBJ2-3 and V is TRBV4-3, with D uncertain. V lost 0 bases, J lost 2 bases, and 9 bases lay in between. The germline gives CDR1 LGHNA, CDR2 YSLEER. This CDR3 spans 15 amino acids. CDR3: CASSQDEALTDTQYF. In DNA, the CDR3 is TGCGCCAGCAGCCAAGATGAAGCGCTCACAGATACGCAGTATTTT.

In DNA, the CDR3 is TGTGCCAGCACCCTTAGCTACGAGCAGTACTTC. Translating gives CASTLSYEQYF. The chain uses TRBV6-1 and TRBJ2-7; D is uncertain. Per the germline V gene, CDR1 is MNHNS and CDR2 is SASEGT. With 7 bases removed from V and 3 bases from J, the gap between germline ends came to 7 bases. The CDR3 totals 11 residues.

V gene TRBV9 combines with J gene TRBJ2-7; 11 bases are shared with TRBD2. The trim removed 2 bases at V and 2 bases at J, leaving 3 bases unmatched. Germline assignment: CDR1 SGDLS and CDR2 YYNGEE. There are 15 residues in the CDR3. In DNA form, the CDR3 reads TGTGCCAGCAGCGTTGGGACTAGCGGAACCTACGAGCAGTACTTC. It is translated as CASSVGTSGTYEQYF.

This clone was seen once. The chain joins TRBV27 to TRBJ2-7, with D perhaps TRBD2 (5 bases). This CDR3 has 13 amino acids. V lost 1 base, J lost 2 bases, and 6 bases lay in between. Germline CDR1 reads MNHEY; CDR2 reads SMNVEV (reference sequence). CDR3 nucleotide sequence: TGTGCCAGCAGTTTATTCGGGACCTACGAGCAGTACTTC. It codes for CASSLFGTYEQYF.